These 13 T cell receptor beta chains came from one sample sequenced in a study of blood T cells in healthy people across ages (dated by TCRdb to between 2014 and 2017). The method behind the library was 5' RACE. The reads were generated on an Illumina HiSeq 2500. A second PCR of about 6 to 11 cycles was performed with a sample-barcoded 5' primer and a J-beta primer mix. TCRdb reran the public reads through fastp at Q25 and MiXCR, keeping productive beta chains. Under each unique CDR3 protein, matching rows form one entry showing the most common genes and DNA. The sample table shows 1.5 million to 1.9 million distinct CDR3 sequences, and about 42% are seen once. The top ten constitute around 4% of the sample. The sample consisted of blood. Receptors originate from a woman under 30 in good health.

The chain couples TRBV7-2 to TRBJ1-2; D is unclear. The CDR3 has 13 residues. Germline CDR1 SGHTA, CDR2 FQGNSA. Trimming pared 7 bases from V and 4 bases from J, leaving 13 bases between. The CDR3 sequence is CASTPRGPYGYTF. The CDR3 region has the DNA TGTGCCAGCACCCCCAGAGGACCCTATGGCTACACCTTC. The full variable domain, completed using reference TRBV7-2 and TRBJ1-2, is GAGVSQSPSNKVTEKGKDVELRCDPISGHTALYWYRQSLGQGLEFLIYFQGNSAPDKSGLPSDRFSAERTGGSVSTLTIQRTQQEDSAVYLCASTPRGPYGYTFGSGTRLTVV.

V usage is TRBV9 and J usage is TRBJ2-1; D unresolved. The V end lost 0 bases, the J end lost 2 bases, and 9 bases lay between the germline ends. CDR1 SGDLS and CDR2 YYNGEE come from the germline V gene. The CDR3 spans 15 residues. The CDR3 region is CASSVDSPAYNEQFF. In DNA form, the CDR3 reads TGTGCCAGCAGCGTAGATAGCCCCGCCTACAATGAGCAGTTCTTC. Based on the CDR3 plus reference TRBV9 and TRBJ2-1, the full variable domain is DSGVTQTPKHLITATGQRVTLRCSPRSGDLSVYWYQQSLDQGLQFLIQYYNGEERAKGNILERFSAQQFPDLHSELNLSSLELGDSALYFCASSVDSPAYNEQFFGPGTRLTVL.

This clonotype was counted a few times. The V and J genes are TRBV20-1 and TRBJ1-5; TRBD1 aligns across 8 bases. CDR3 length: 15 residues. V shed 3 bases and J 7 bases; nucleotides not matched to a gene: 11. Germline CDR1 DFQATT, CDR2 SNEGSKA (reference sequence). CDR3 coding DNA: TGCAGTGCTAGGGGTTGGACAGGGTATAACCAGCCCCAGCATTTT. Translating gives CSARGWTGYNQPQHF.

Notes on this clonotype: The junction differs from germline at one of its ends, possibly a read error. The rearrangement joins TRBV25-1 to TRBJ2-1; D is possibly TRBD2 (6 bases). Germline V CDR1 and CDR2: MGHDK, SYGVNS. This CDR3 comprises 14 residues. CDR3 sequence (DNA): TGCGCCAGCAGTGAAGGCGGGGCCGACAATGAGCAGTTCTTC. It codes for CASSEGGADNEQFF.

V gene TRBV5-1 combines with J gene TRBJ2-1; a weak D match, TRBD2 (5 bases). Trimming took off 0 bases at V and 7 bases at J, with 11 bases between the two ends. The germline CDR1 and CDR2 sequences are SGHRS and YFSETQ. This CDR3 is 14 amino acids long. CDR3 sequence reads: CASSLGYRGNEQFF. CDR3 DNA: TGCGCCAGCAGCTTGGGTTACCGCGGGAATGAGCAGTTCTTC. The full variable domain, in which reference TRBV5-1 and TRBJ2-1 provide the parts outside the CDR3, is KAGVTQTPRYLIKTRGQQVTLSCSPISGHRSVSWYQQTPGQGLQFLFEYFSETQRNKGNFPGRFSGRQFSNSRSEMNVSTLELGDSALYLCASSLGYRGNEQFFGPGTRLTVL.

The chain uses TRBV10-3 and TRBJ2-5; perhaps TRBD1 as D (6 bases). The better agreement between TRBJ2-7 and the DNA end casts doubt on the J call. In germline, CDR1 is ENHRY, CDR2 SYGVKD. This CDR3 region has 13 residues. CDR3: CAISGRTDYEQYF. CDR3 bases: TGTGCCATCAGTGGGCGGACAGACTACGAGCAGTACTTC.

The genes are TRBV29-1 and TRBJ2-7, with TRBD2 matching over 9 bases. The V segment lost 4 bases and the J segment 3 bases; nucleotides outside the gene matches: 10. The germline V gene has CDR1 SQVTM and CDR2 ANQGSEA. The CDR3 is 15 amino acids. The CDR3, as DNA: TGCAGCGTTGTCTCCTGGACTAGCGACGACTACGAGCAGTACTTC. This gives the protein CSVVSWTSDDYEQYF.

This rearrangement joins TRBV4-3 to TRBJ2-7; TRBD1 aligns across 7 bases. With V trimmed by 4 bases and J by 1 base, 10 bases remained unmatched. The V gene's germline CDR1 is LGHNA and CDR2 YSLEER. CDR3 length: 16 residues. The CDR3 spells CASSRVVGTASYEQYF. DNA for the CDR3: TGCGCCAGCAGCCGAGTGGTAGGGACAGCTTCCTACGAGCAGTACTTC.

This clonotype was detected only a few times. The rearrangement joins TRBV10-2 to TRBJ2-4, with D maybe TRBD1 (5 bases). Germline CDR1 and CDR2: WSHSY and SAAADI. V lost 3 bases to trimming and J lost 6 bases, with 12 bases between them. The CDR3 length is 14 residues. Written as DNA, the CDR3 is TGCGCCAGCAGTGACAACAGGATAGTAAACATTCAGTACTTC. Translating it yields CASSDNRIVNIQYF.

V gene TRBV30 combines with J gene TRBJ1-6, with D unclear. Trimming removed 3 bases from V and 5 bases from J, with 8 bases in between. Germline values: CDR1 GTSNPN, CDR2 SVGIG (reference sequence). This CDR3 contains 13 residues. CDR3 in DNA: TGTGCCTGGAGGACTGGAAATAATTCACCCCTCCACTTT. This gives the protein CAWRTGNNSPLHF.

The chain joins TRBV4-1 to TRBJ2-2; 10 positions agree with TRBD2. The CDR3 runs 16 residues. The germline V gene encodes CDR1 MGHRA and CDR2 YSYEKL. V dropped 5 bases and J dropped 6; count of bases not matched to a gene: 9. This CDR3 reads CASSGIAGGSAGELFF. Here the CDR3 DNA reads TGCGCCAGCAGCGGAATAGCGGGGGGATCTGCCGGGGAGCTGTTTTTT.

This clonotype was detected only a few times. In nucleotides, the CDR3 is TGTGCCCCTCGGGAGGGTGGCGCAATCATGAACACTGAAGCTTTCTTT. It yields the protein CAPREGGAIMNTEAFF. The chain joins TRBV10-3 to TRBJ1-1, with unresolved D. The CDR3 extends over 16 amino acids. Germline values: CDR1 ENHRY, CDR2 SYGVKD. V lost 11 bases, J lost 0 bases, and 22 bases lay in between.

This clonotype has just a few counts. The gene calls are TRBV5-1 and TRBJ2-7, with unresolved D. V gave up 5 bases and J gave up 2 bases, with 14 bases separating them. Germline values: CDR1 SGHRS, CDR2 YFSETQ. This CDR3 is built from 14 residues. The CDR3 sequence is CASRSTEPPYEQYF. CDR3 DNA: TGCGCCAGCAGATCGACTGAACCCCCCTACGAGCAGTACTTC.